A selection of T cell receptor beta chains follows, all from one sample in a study of spatial heterogeneity in lung cancer. TCRdb analysed the 5' RACE reads with MiXCR anew, one entry per CDR3 protein. Of some 23,000 distinct CDR3 sequences listed, about 7.2% are singletons. Source: PBMCs, taken at surgery. Receptors were obtained from a male donor with early-stage non-small cell lung cancer. Each CDR3 is given with its conserved first and last residue. The D gene is left open where the match is weak. The size of a clone is reported for some rows only, either as once, few or many, or as a class for expanded clones.

TRBV14,TRBJ2-1,-,many,CASSQLKIGVPSYNEQFF,TGTGCCAGCAGCCAACTCAAAATCGGGGTCCCGTCCTACAATGAGCAGTTCTTC
TRBV6-4,TRBJ2-2,-,-,CASSDSAGYGELFF,TGTGCCAGCAGTGACTCTGCTGGGTACGGGGAGCTGTTTTTT
TRBV6-2/TRBV6-3,TRBJ2-2,-,many,CASREITGELFF,TGTGCCAGCAGAGAAATAACCGGGGAGCTGTTTTTT
TRBV2,TRBJ2-3,-,medium-sized,CASSVRTDTQYF,TGTGCCAGCAGTGTCCGCACAGATACGCAGTATTTT
TRBV5-4,TRBJ1-1,-,many,CASSLLGRTEAFF,TGTGCCAGCAGCCTTTTAGGTCGAACTGAAGCTTTCTTT
TRBV27,TRBJ2-5,TRBD2,few,CASSLKGTSGSVTQYF,TGTGCCAGCAGTTTAAAAGGGACTAGCGGGAGTGTGACCCAGTACTTC
TRBV6-1,TRBJ1-4,-,many,CASKGQSATNEKLFF,TGTGCCAGCAAAGGGCAGAGCGCAACTAATGAAAAACTGTTTTTT
TRBV7-2,TRBJ2-3,TRBD2,many,CASSPRTGLPTQYF,TGTGCCAGCAGCCCCCGGACGGGACTACCAACGCAGTATTTT
TRBV20-1,TRBJ2-1,-,-,CSAPKLSYNEQFF,TGCAGTGCTCCTAAACTATCCTACAATGAGCAGTTCTTC
TRBV20-1,TRBJ1-2,-,many,CSARDLTADGYTF,TGCAGTGCTAGAGATTTGACAGCTGATGGCTACACCTTC
TRBV10-3,TRBJ2-1,TRBD2,many,CAISESREGRVEQFF,TGTGCCATCAGTGAGAGTCGGGAGGGCCGAGTTGAGCAGTTCTTC
TRBV28,TRBJ2-7,TRBD1,few,CASSPGTDSSYEQYF,TGTGCCAGCAGTCCTGGGACAGACAGCTCCTACGAGCAGTACTTC
TRBV5-1,TRBJ2-1,TRBD2,-,CASSLDAGGGGNEQFF,TGCGCCAGCAGCTTGGACGCGGGAGGAGGCGGAAATGAGCAGTTCTTC
TRBV11-2,TRBJ1-1,-,-,CASSLDTRTEAFF,TGTGCCAGCAGCTTAGATACAAGAACTGAAGCTTTCTTT
TRBV15,TRBJ2-3,TRBD2,few,CATSRKPSGTTDTQYF,TGTGCCACCAGCAGGAAACCTAGCGGAACCACAGATACGCAGTATTTT
TRBV5-6,TRBJ2-7,TRBD2,many,CASSRTGTSSEQYF,TGTGCCAGCAGCCGAACCGGGACTAGTTCCGAGCAGTACTTC
TRBV20-1,TRBJ2-5,-,-,CSAIPSQETQYF,TGCAGTGCTATCCCTTCTCAAGAGACCCAGTACTTC
TRBV7-2,TRBJ2-5,-,-,CASSLSRGTQYF,TGTGCCAGCAGCTTGTCCCGTGGGACCCAGTACTTC
TRBV7-9,TRBJ1-2,TRBD1,-,CASSFRGQMINYGYTF,TGTGCCAGCAGCTTTCGGGGACAGATGATTAACTATGGCTACACCTTC
TRBV20-1,TRBJ1-1,-,-,CSARDLQGVTEAFF,TGCAGTGCTAGAGATCTACAGGGAGTCACTGAAGCTTTCTTT
TRBV7-2,TRBJ2-1,TRBD2,many,CASSLVVTSRGVNEQFF,TGTGCCAGCAGCTTAGTAGTGACTAGCCGGGGGGTAAATGAGCAGTTCTTC
TRBV5-1,TRBJ1-6,-,medium-sized,CASSLEGNSPLHF,TGCGCCAGCAGCTTGGAAGGGAATTCACCCCTCCACTTT
TRBV20-1,TRBJ2-3,-,many,CSATGPTISDTQYF,TGCAGTGCGACGGGCCCTACTATATCAGATACGCAGTATTTT
TRBV6-5,TRBJ2-2,-,many,CASTPGNTGELFF,TGTGCCAGCACGCCGGGTAACACCGGGGAGCTGTTTTTT
TRBV7-8,TRBJ1-2,-,many,CASSLESGFYGYTF,TGTGCCAGCAGCTTAGAATCCGGGTTCTATGGCTACACCTTC
TRBV20-1,TRBJ2-3,TRBD2,few,CSARDYSGGLTDTQYF,TGCAGTGCTAGAGATTATAGCGGGGGGCTGACAGATACGCAGTATTTT
TRBV5-1,TRBJ1-5,TRBD1,many,CASSSGQGDNQPQHF,TGCGCCAGCAGCTCGGGACAGGGGGACAATCAGCCCCAGCATTTT
TRBV15,TRBJ2-6,-,-,CATSALWDSGANVLTF,TGTGCCACCAGCGCCCTCTGGGACTCTGGGGCCAACGTCCTGACTTTC
TRBV12-3/TRBV12-4,TRBJ2-1,-,many,CASSLRQGHEQFF,TGTGCCAGCAGTTTACGGCAGGGACATGAGCAGTTCTTC
TRBV19,TRBJ1-1,-,-,CASSIVGLQGRGRNTEAFF,TGTGCCAGTAGTATAGTTGGGTTACAGGGTCGAGGGCGGAACACTGAAGCTTTCTTT
TRBV29-1,TRBJ2-2,TRBD2,many,CSVVGGRAGTGELFF,TGCAGCGTTGTCGGCGGGAGGGCCGGCACCGGGGAGCTGTTTTTT
TRBV5-1,TRBJ1-3,TRBD1,few,CASSLEQGGFSGNTIYF,TGCGCCAGCAGCTTAGAACAGGGGGGTTTCTCTGGAAACACCATATATTTT
TRBV7-2,TRBJ2-1,TRBD2,many,CASSAVLAWTYNEQFF,TGTGCCAGCAGCGCTGTACTAGCGTGGACCTACAATGAGCAGTTCTTC
TRBV7-9,TRBJ2-7,TRBD1,many,CASSFDRDNSYEQYF,TGTGCCAGCAGCTTTGACAGGGATAATTCCTACGAGCAGTACTTC
TRBV18,TRBJ1-1,TRBD1,many,CASSRDRPIGDTEAFF,TGTGCCAGCTCAAGGGACAGACCGATCGGGGACACTGAAGCTTTCTTT
TRBV6-6,TRBJ2-1,TRBD2,many,CASSYSNERGASYNEQFF,TGTGCCAGCAGTTACTCGAACGAGCGGGGGGCTAGTTACAATGAGCAGTTCTTC
TRBV6-6,TRBJ2-7,-,few,CASSYGQSSSYEQYF,TGTGCCAGCAGTTACGGGCAGTCGAGCTCCTACGAGCAGTACTTC
TRBV12-3/TRBV12-4,TRBJ1-1,-,-,CASSLRSVPSGTEAFF,TGTGCCAGCAGTTTAAGGTCAGTTCCCAGCGGCACTGAAGCTTTCTTT
TRBV5-5,TRBJ2-7,TRBD1,-,CASTLLDRGLYEQYF,TGTGCCAGCACCCTATTGGACAGGGGTCTCTACGAGCAGTACTTC
TRBV5-1,TRBJ2-7,-,-,CASSLAAGKAYEQYF,TGCGCCAGCAGCTTGGCCGCAGGGAAGGCCTACGAGCAGTACTTC
TRBV5-4,TRBJ2-5,TRBD1,few,CASSPWDRGIRETQYF,TGTGCCAGCAGCCCCTGGGACAGGGGGATCAGAGAGACCCAGTACTTC
TRBV19,TRBJ2-2,-,many,CASSILSFANTGELFF,TGTGCCAGTAGTATTTTGAGCTTCGCGAACACCGGGGAGCTGTTTTTT